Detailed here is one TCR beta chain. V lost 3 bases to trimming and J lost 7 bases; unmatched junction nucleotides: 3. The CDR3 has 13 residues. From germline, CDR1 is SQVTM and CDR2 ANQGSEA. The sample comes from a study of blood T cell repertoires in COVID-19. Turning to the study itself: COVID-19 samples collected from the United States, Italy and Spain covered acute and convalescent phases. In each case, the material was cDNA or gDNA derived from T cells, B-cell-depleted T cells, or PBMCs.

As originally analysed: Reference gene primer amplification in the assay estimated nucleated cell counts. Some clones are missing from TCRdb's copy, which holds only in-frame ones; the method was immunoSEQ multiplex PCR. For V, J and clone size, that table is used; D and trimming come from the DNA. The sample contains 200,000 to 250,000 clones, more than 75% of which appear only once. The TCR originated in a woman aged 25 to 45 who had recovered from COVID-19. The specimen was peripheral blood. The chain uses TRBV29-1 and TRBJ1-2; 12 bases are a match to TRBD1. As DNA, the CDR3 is TGCAGCGTTGACGGGACAGGGGGCTCTGGCTACACCTTC. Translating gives CSVDGTGGSGYTF.